This T cell receptor beta chain was identified in a study of blood T cell repertoires in COVID-19 (dated by TCRdb to about 2020). Concerning the study at large: Collaborator samples came from the United States, Italy and Spain and covered acute and convalescent phases of COVID-19. Deeply sampled blood TCRbeta repertoires from subjects exposed to, actively infected with, or recovered from COVID-19 were included in the dataset. Where available, HLA class I and class II types were taken from metadata supplied by the sample provider and were not determined by assay-based typing. The repertoires were made available in a free public database intended to serve as a resource for research on the immune response to SARS-CoV-2. The prospective study material was composed of cDNA or gDNA derived from T cells, B-cell-depleted T cells, or PBMCs. Sample metadata almost always included a de-identified subject ID, COVID-19 status, age in years and sex. The samples were drawn from two sources: the first 160 participants of the ongoing ImmuneRACE study, and fewer than 1,500 subjects contributed by 6 global collaborators. Study-wide conclusions, independent of this receptor: How much clinical and demographic metadata was included differed by source and by participant, and the metadata was provided uncurated.

TCRbeta CDR3 regions were amplified from genomic DNA using the immunoSEQ Assay, a bias-controlled multiplex PCR. Processing in the source paper ran as follows. Nucleated cell counts per sample were estimated from amplification of reference gene primers within the assay. To quantify the absolute abundance of each unique TCRbeta CDR3 rearrangement, sequence reads were collapsed and filtered. For each sample, productive Simpson clonality was calculated as the square root of Simpson's diversity index over productive rearrangements. What TCRdb holds here is the immuneACCESS table cut down to in-frame rearrangements. Part of the clones is not present; checked against another copy, under half of the missing clones reflect an unresolved V gene, and the others are unexplained. The D gene and trimming were derived from the DNA, and the V and J assignments and clone size from that table. This sample lists about 210,000 clones; roughly 94% were detected once. Around 1.2% of the sample is taken by the ten largest.

Each collaborating institution followed its own protocols to collect whole blood in K2EDTA tubes. For TCRbeta analysis, collaborators shipped samples as frozen whole blood, isolated PBMCs, or DNA extracted from either of those sample types. Comments on this clone: The clone's antigen remains unknown. No base quality values were provided; no much bigger clone lies one nucleotide off.

CDR1 and CDR2 (SGHRS, YFSETQ) derive from the germline V gene. V and J are trimmed by 0 bases and 1 base, and the gene matches miss 2 bases of the junction. The CDR3 holds 15 amino acids from the cysteine to the phenylalanine. The entry retains the CDR3 DNA only, 45 bases that are in frame from base 1. The chain joins TRBV5-1 to TRBJ1-1; 8 middle bases align to TRBD1. The clonotype comes from a man under 40 with acute or convalescent COVID-19. Sequencing was carried out using peripheral blood. The CDR3 is CASSLAGQENTEAFF. The nucleotide sequence reads TGCGCCAGCAGCTTGGCGGGACAGGAGAACACTGAAGCTTTCTTT.